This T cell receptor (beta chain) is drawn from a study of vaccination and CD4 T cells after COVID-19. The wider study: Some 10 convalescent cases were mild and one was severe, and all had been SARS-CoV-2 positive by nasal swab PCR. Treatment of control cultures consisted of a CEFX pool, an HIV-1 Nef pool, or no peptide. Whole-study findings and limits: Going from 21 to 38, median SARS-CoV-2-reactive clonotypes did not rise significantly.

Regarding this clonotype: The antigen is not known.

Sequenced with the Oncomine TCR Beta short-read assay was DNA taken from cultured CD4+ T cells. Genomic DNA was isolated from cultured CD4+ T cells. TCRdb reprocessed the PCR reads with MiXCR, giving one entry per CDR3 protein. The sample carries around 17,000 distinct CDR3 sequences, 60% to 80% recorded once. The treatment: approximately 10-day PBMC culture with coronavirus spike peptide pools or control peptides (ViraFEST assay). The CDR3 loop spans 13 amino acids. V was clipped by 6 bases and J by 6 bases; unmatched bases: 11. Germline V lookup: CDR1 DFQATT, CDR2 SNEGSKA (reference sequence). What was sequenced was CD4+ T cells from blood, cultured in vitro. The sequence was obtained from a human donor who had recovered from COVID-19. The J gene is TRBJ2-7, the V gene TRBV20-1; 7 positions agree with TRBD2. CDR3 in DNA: TGCAGTGCCCCCGGGGAGGGACTATCCGAGCAGTACTTC. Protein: CSAPGEGLSEQYF.